This TCR beta chain is from a study of T cells expressing NK-cell markers. TCRdb reprocessed the 5' RACE reads, with one entry per CDR3 protein and no DNA. The table for this sample gives about 390,000 distinct CDR3 sequences. The CDR3 runs 14 residues. The chain employs TRBV12-3 or TRBV12-4 and TRBJ2-7; TCRdb calls TRBD2, which cannot be checked without DNA. Sequences were obtained from blood T cells: a sorted CD56 or NKG2C T cell subset, CD4+ or CD8+ T cells, or bulk PBMC T cells (not recorded which). This TCR was sampled from a woman aged 50 to 65 in good health. This CDR3 reads CASSFASGDYEQYF.